This is a list of T cell receptor beta chains from one sample in a study of response to subunit inactivated influenza vaccine. TCRdb recomputed calls from the RT-PCR reads with MiXCR, one row per CDR3 protein. This sample has about 650,000 distinct CDR3 sequences, with about 15% found just once. Sequences were derived from PBMCs from blood, sampled 14 days before vaccination. The receptors originated from a man in his fifties who received an inactivated influenza vaccine. Each CDR3 is given with its conserved first and last residue. A D gene is named only where the DNA matches it firmly. Clone size is not always given. Where it is, it says once, few, many or a class for expanded clones.

size	V	D	J	DNA	CDR3
few	TRBV7-7	TRBD1	TRBJ1-2	TGTGCTAGCAGCCCACAGGGGGGATACTATGGCTACACCTTC	CASSPQGGYYGYTF
NA	TRBV5-1	TRBD1	TRBJ2-2	TGCGCCACCTCCGGGACAGGGGGCTTTCAAAGCGGGGAGCTGTTTTTT	CATSGTGGFQSGELFF
few	TRBV6-2/TRBV6-3	NA	TRBJ2-1	TGTGCCAGCAGTTACCAGACAGCAGGGAGGTATGGGAATGAGCAGTTCTTC	CASSYQTAGRYGNEQFF
NA	TRBV7-9	NA	TRBJ1-2	TGTGCCAGCAGCCCTGGGTATGGGTCCTATGGCTACACCTTC	CASSPGYGSYGYTF
few	TRBV28	TRBD1	TRBJ2-3	TGTGCCAGCGCCTCCGGGACAGCGCCAGATACGCAGTATTTT	CASASGTAPDTQYF
NA	TRBV2	TRBD2	TRBJ2-1	TGTGCCAGCAGTAAGGGGACTAGCGAAAGATATGAGCAGTTCTTC	CASSKGTSERYEQFF
NA	TRBV7-9	TRBD2	TRBJ2-1	TGTGCCAGCAGCTTCTTATTAGCGGGGCATTACAATGAGCAGTTCTTC	CASSFLLAGHYNEQFF
few	TRBV10-3	TRBD2	TRBJ2-1	TGTGCCATCAGTTCTAGCGGGGGGGTCTACAATGAGCAGTTCTTC	CAISSSGGVYNEQFF
few	TRBV15	TRBD2	TRBJ2-3	TGTGCCACCAACGGGGGGGCCTCAGATACGCAGTATTTT	CATNGGASDTQYF
few	TRBV6-1	NA	TRBJ2-7	TGTGCCAGCGGACCCGCGGAAGCCTTGGGGCAGTACTTC	CASGPAEALGQYF
many	TRBV7-9	NA	TRBJ1-4	TGTGCCAGCAGCTTATTTCCAGGCGGAACTAATGAAAAACTGTTTTTT	CASSLFPGGTNEKLFF
many	TRBV29-1	TRBD2	TRBJ2-1	TGCAGCGTAAGGCTCCCCCGGAGCGGGGGGAACAATGAGCAGTTCTTC	CSVRLPRSGGNNEQFF
few	TRBV7-3	NA	TRBJ2-7	TGTGCCAGCAGCTTAAAGGCGGGAAGGACGGACTCCTACGAGCAGTACTTC	CASSLKAGRTDSYEQYF
many	TRBV20-1	NA	TRBJ1-1	TGCAGTGCTAGAGACGCAAGGGGACGCACTGAAGCTTTCTTT	CSARDARGRTEAFF
few	TRBV5-5	TRBD2	TRBJ2-1	TGTGCCAGCAGCTTGGTAGGGACTAGCGGGATCTACAATGAGCAGTTCTTC	CASSLVGTSGIYNEQFF
few	TRBV9	NA	TRBJ2-3	TGTGCCAGCAGCAAGGGTGAGCTAGATACGCAGTATTTT	CASSKGELDTQYF
few	TRBV12-3/TRBV12-4	NA	TRBJ1-1	TGTGCCAGCAGTTTAGCCCGACGCGTAGAAGCTTTCTTT	CASSLARRVEAFF
NA	TRBV2	NA	TRBJ2-7	TGTGCCAGCAGTGAATACGGCGGACTTTCCTACGAGCAGTACTTC	CASSEYGGLSYEQYF
few	TRBV2	TRBD1	TRBJ1-1	TGTGCCAGCCATGGGACAGGGGTGGCGACTGAAGCTTTCTTT	CASHGTGVATEAFF
NA	TRBV7-5	NA	TRBJ2-7	NA	CISVSEAWDDRGDIYEQYF
few	TRBV5-1	TRBD1	TRBJ1-1	TGCGCCAGCAGCCTCCTCGACAGGGTAGGGGGTGAAGCTTTCTTT	CASSLLDRVGGEAFF
NA	TRBV12-3/TRBV12-4	NA	TRBJ2-7	TGTGCCAGCAGTTCTGGGGTCTCCCTGGGGTACGAGCAGTACTTC	CASSSGVSLGYEQYF
few	TRBV11-2	TRBD1	TRBJ2-2	TGTGCCAGCAGCTTAGGGACAGGGGGCTACGGGGAGCTGTTTTTT	CASSLGTGGYGELFF
few	TRBV28	NA	TRBJ2-7	TGTGCCAGCAGTCTATGGCAGGGCTCCTACGAGCAGTACTTC	CASSLWQGSYEQYF
NA	TRBV29-1	TRBD1	TRBJ1-4	TGCAGCGCGGCACAGGGGTCGGCGACTAATGAAAAACTGTTTTTT	CSAAQGSATNEKLFF
NA	TRBV20-1	TRBD2	TRBJ2-2	TGCAGTGCTAGTGCGGGAGGTTCCGGGGAGCTGTTTTTT	CSASAGGSGELFF
few	TRBV2	TRBD1	TRBJ2-1	TGTGCCAGCAGTGAACGACTTGGGGGACAGGGGTACAATGAGCAGTTCTTC	CASSERLGGQGYNEQFF
few	TRBV9	NA	TRBJ2-7	TGTGCCAGCAGCGTAGCTGGGGATGGTGAGCAGTACTTC	CASSVAGDGEQYF
few	TRBV5-1	NA	TRBJ2-5	TGCGCCAGCAGCCCCTTCCAGGGAAAGGAGACCCAGTACTTC	CASSPFQGKETQYF
NA	TRBV5-1	NA	TRBJ2-5	TGCGCCAGCAGCACCGCGACAGCACCCCGGAGGGAGACCCAGTACTTC	CASSTATAPRRETQYF
NA	TRBV7-2	NA	TRBJ2-3	TGTGCCAGCAGCTTAATGAGGGATACGCAGTATTTT	CASSLMRDTQYF
NA	TRBV7-2	NA	TRBJ2-3	TGTGCCTCCCAAACAGGTCCCAGGGTGGGGACAGATACGCAGTATTTT	CASQTGPRVGTDTQYF
few	TRBV29-1	NA	TRBJ2-7	TGCAGCGTTGAGGGACGGGTTACCTACGAGCAGTACTTC	CSVEGRVTYEQYF
NA	TRBV6-1	NA	TRBJ2-7	TGTGCCAGCAGTAGTGGGCCTATCCACGAGCAGTACTTC	CASSSGPIHEQYF
many	TRBV5-1	TRBD1	TRBJ1-4	TGCGCCAGCAGCAGGTCACGGGACAGCACAACTAATGAAAAACTGTTTTTT	CASSRSRDSTTNEKLFF
NA	TRBV29-1	NA	TRBJ2-1	TGCAGCGCCGTTTACGGAAGCTCCTACAATGAGCAGTTCTTC	CSAVYGSSYNEQFF
few	TRBV20-1	TRBD2	TRBJ2-1	TGCAGTGCCGGGACTAGTATTGAGCAGTTCTTC	CSAGTSIEQFF
NA	TRBV20-1	TRBD2	TRBJ2-1	TGCAGTGCGGACGGCGGGGGGGATCTGGGCAATGAGCAGTTCTTC	CSADGGGDLGNEQFF
NA	TRBV15	NA	TRBJ2-5	TGTGCCACCAGCAGGGGTGCTGCGGGGGCCCAAGAGACCCAGTACTTC	CATSRGAAGAQETQYF
few	TRBV14	TRBD1	TRBJ1-2	TGTGCCAGCAGCCAAGCAGGGGGCGGCCGTGGCTACACCTTC	CASSQAGGGRGYTF
few	TRBV12-3/TRBV12-4	NA	TRBJ2-5	TGTGCCAGCAGTTTACGGCCAGGGCGCCACCAAGAGACCCAGTACTTC	CASSLRPGRHQETQYF
few	TRBV3-1	NA	TRBJ2-7	TGTGCCAGCAGCCAAGGACCGACAGGCCATTCCTACGAGCAGTACTTC	CASSQGPTGHSYEQYF
NA	TRBV24-1	TRBD1	TRBJ1-5	TGTGCCACCAGTGATTTTACAGGGGGGGTCCAGCATTTT	CATSDFTGGVQHF
NA	TRBV7-3	TRBD2	TRBJ2-2	TGTGCCAGCAGCTCGACTAGCGGGAGAGATACCGGGGAGCTGTTTTTT	CASSSTSGRDTGELFF
NA	TRBV28	NA	TRBJ2-7	TGTGCCAGCAGTTTCGGAGGTCGATACGAGCAGTACTTC	CASSFGGRYEQYF
NA	TRBV7-2	NA	TRBJ2-3	TGTGCCAGCAGCTATCTAGCGTACAGCACAGATACGCAGTATTTT	CASSYLAYSTDTQYF
NA	TRBV5-6	NA	TRBJ2-7	TGTGCCAGCAGTGCGTCGGGGGGCTCCTCCTACGAGCAGTACTTC	CASSASGGSSYEQYF
NA	TRBV5-1	TRBD1	TRBJ2-5	TGCGCCAGCAGCCAGGCGACAGGGTGGCAAGAGACCCAGTACTTC	CASSQATGWQETQYF
NA	TRBV7-9	NA	TRBJ2-5	TGTGCCAGCAGCTTAGCGGACATTCTTGGGGAGACCCAGTACTTC	CASSLADILGETQYF
few	TRBV27	NA	TRBJ2-3	TGTGCCAGCAGTTTTGGTAGCGCCACAGATACGCAGTATTTT	CASSFGSATDTQYF
NA	TRBV6-2/TRBV6-3	NA	TRBJ2-3	TGTGCCAGCAGTTATAGGGGAGGCTCGGATACGCAGTATTTT	CASSYRGGSDTQYF
few	TRBV5-1	TRBD1	TRBJ2-7	TGCGCCAGCAGCTTGGAAACAGGGGGAAAGGCCGAGCAGTACTTC	CASSLETGGKAEQYF